The 19 T cell receptor beta chains presented below share a single source sample, sequenced in a study of blood T cell repertoires in COVID-19. Data came from immunoSEQ multiplex PCR; TCRdb stores just in-frame clones and leaves some out. This table has tens of thousands of clones, about 84% appearing once. Material for sequencing was peripheral blood. These receptors were obtained from a man between 65 and 85 years old with COVID-19, enrolled during active disease.

V and J are TRBV10-3 and TRBJ2-1; perhaps TRBD2 as D (8 bases). Germline V gene sequence: CDR1 ENHRY, CDR2 SYGVKD. This CDR3 is built from 16 residues. Trimming removed 4 bases from V and 7 bases from J, with 20 bases in between. As DNA, the CDR3 is TGTGCCATCAGTGGGACAGGTCACACGGGGGGGAATGAGCAGTTCTTC. Residues: CAISGTGHTGGNEQFF.

This rearrangement joins TRBV2 to TRBJ1-3; D uncertain. This CDR3 contains 13 residues. From germline, CDR1 is SNHLY and CDR2 FYNNEI. V was clipped by 7 bases and J by 2 bases, with 9 bases between them. CDR3 nucleotide sequence: TGTGCCAGCATTGAGCAGGCTGGAAACACCATATATTTT. Protein product: CASIEQAGNTIYF.

The chain carries TRBV27 and TRBJ1-3, with 10 bases identical to TRBD1. The CDR3 covers 15 residues. In germline, CDR1 is MNHEY, CDR2 SMNVEV (reference sequence). The trim removed 7 bases at V and 1 base at J, leaving 4 bases unmatched. The CDR3 spells CASKRDRGSGNTIYF. In nucleotides, the CDR3 is TGTGCCAGCAAACGGGACAGGGGATCTGGAAACACCATATATTTT.

The chain recombines TRBV27 with TRBJ1-2; TRBD1 agrees at 9 bases. After removal of 6 bases from V and 4 bases from J, the junction contained 6 bases not matched to a gene. This CDR3 is 14 amino acids long. Germline CDR1 reads MNHEY; CDR2 reads SMNVEV (reference sequence). The CDR3 region is CASSLDRGSYGYTF. The DNA of the CDR3 is TGTGCCAGCAGCCTCGACAGGGGGTCCTATGGCTACACCTTC.

The chain employs TRBV2 and TRBJ1-3; D perhaps matches TRBD1 (6 bases). The CDR3 is 13 amino acids. The V and J ends lost 8 bases and 2 bases respectively, with 10 bases between them. Germline V gene sequence: CDR1 SNHLY, CDR2 FYNNEI. The CDR3 spells CASLQGPGNTIYF. CDR3 nucleotides: TGTGCCAGCCTCCAGGGGCCTGGAAACACCATATATTTT.

The V call is TRBV9, the J call TRBJ2-3; TRBD2 matches at 10 bases. This CDR3 has 19 residues. CDR1 is SGDLS, CDR2 YYNGEE, per germline. The junction had 13 bases not matched to a gene; V was cut back by 3 bases and J by 0 bases. DNA of the CDR3: TGTGCCAGCAGCGGTTTAGCGGGGGGAGGAGATTTTAGCACAGATACGCAGTATTTT. It yields the protein CASSGLAGGGDFSTDTQYF.

The chain employs TRBV7-2 and TRBJ2-7, with D perhaps TRBD2 (5 bases). The germline V gene encodes CDR1 SGHTA and CDR2 FQGNSA. V was pared by 3 bases and J by 0 bases, with 9 bases between. The CDR3 is 14 residues long. The CDR3 nucleotides are TGTGCCAGCAGCTTCGGCGGGTCCTCCTACGAGCAGTACTTC. Its protein product is CASSFGGSSYEQYF.

The chain carries TRBV30 and TRBJ1-2, with D possibly TRBD1 on 5 matching bases. With 4 bases removed from V and 0 bases from J, the gap between germline ends came to 15 bases. CDR3 size: 15 residues. Germline values: CDR1 GTSNPN, CDR2 SVGIG (reference sequence). The CDR3 DNA follows: TGTGCCTGGAATAACGCAGGGCCTACTAACTATGGCTACACCTTC. The encoded protein is CAWNNAGPTNYGYTF.

The V gene is TRBV4-2, the J gene TRBJ1-1; maybe TRBD1 (6 bases). Trimming stripped 2 bases from V and 6 bases from J, with 22 bases between. The CDR3 runs 17 residues. The germline V gene has CDR1 LGHNA and CDR2 YNFKEQ. The CDR3 protein is CASSQTAGAQVGPEAFF. The CDR3 region has the DNA TGTGCCAGCAGCCAAACTGCGGGGGCGCAAGTAGGCCCTGAAGCTTTCTTT.

The chain combines TRBV2 with TRBJ2-7; a possible D gene is TRBD1 (5 bases). The CDR3 runs 14 residues. Germline values: CDR1 SNHLY, CDR2 FYNNEI. Trimming pared 4 bases from V and 3 bases from J, leaving 13 bases between. This chain's CDR3 is CASSVVRADYEQYF. DNA for the CDR3: TGTGCCAGCAGTGTCGTCAGGGCCGACTACGAGCAGTACTTC.

This rearrangement joins TRBV10-3 to TRBJ1-1; D perhaps matches TRBD1 (5 bases). Germline V gives CDR1 ENHRY, CDR2 SYGVKD. CDR3 length equals 13 residues. V was pared by 4 bases and J by 5 bases, with 11 bases between. The CDR3 region is CAISGGGWTEAFF. CDR3 in DNA: TGTGCCATCAGTGGGGGGGGGTGGACTGAAGCTTTCTTT.

The CDR3: CASSLAAGTGGYTF. As DNA, the CDR3 is TGTGCCAGCAGCTTAGCGGCGGGAACGGGTGGCTACACCTTC. The chain employs TRBV7-8 and TRBJ1-2; D gene uncertain. This CDR3 has 14 residues. Looked up from germline, CDR1 is SGHVS and CDR2 is FQNEAQ. Trimming removed 0 bases at V and 7 bases at J, with 12 bases between.

The chain combines TRBV7-6 with TRBJ2-7; D might be TRBD1 (5 bases). V lost 1 base and J 4 bases, leaving 23 bases between the germline ends. CDR3 length: 18 residues. Germline CDR1 SGHVS, CDR2 FNYEAQ. The CDR3: CASSLVPGQRGYSYEQYF. CDR3 in DNA: TGTGCCAGCAGCTTAGTGCCAGGTCAAAGGGGCTACTCATACGAGCAGTACTTC.

The V gene is TRBV28, the J gene TRBJ2-3; the match to TRBD2 covers 13 bases. The V and J ends lost 9 bases and 8 bases, in that order; junction bases with no gene match: 11. In germline, CDR1 is MDHEN, CDR2 SYDVKM. The CDR3 covers 15 residues. The CDR3 DNA is TGTGCCAGTATCGGACTAGCGGGAGTCCGGGGTACGCAGTATTTT. Its protein product is CASIGLAGVRGTQYF.

The genes are TRBV19 and TRBJ1-1, with TRBD1 matching over 10 bases. The length of the CDR3 is 13 residues. In germline, CDR1 is LNHDA, CDR2 SQIVND (reference sequence). V lost 8 bases to trimming and J lost 3 bases; unmatched junction nucleotides: 3. CDR3 in DNA: TGTGCCAGTGACAGGGGGCTGGACACTGAAGCTTTCTTT. Protein product: CASDRGLDTEAFF.

The chain links TRBV30 to TRBJ1-2; tentatively, D is TRBD1 (5 bases). The V and J ends lost 0 bases and 9 bases respectively, with 14 bases between them. Per germline, CDR1 GTSNPN and CDR2 SVGIG (reference sequence). The CDR3 covers 13 residues. CDR3 protein: CAWSVLGQGSYTF. DNA of the CDR3: TGTGCCTGGAGTGTATTAGGTCAGGGTAGCTACACCTTC.

In its sample, this clone was seen once. The V and J genes are TRBV28 and TRBJ2-5, with TRBD2 matching 11 bases. With V trimmed by 4 bases and J by 4 bases, 14 bases remained unmatched. The CDR3 sequence is 18 residues long. Germline V gene data show CDR1 as MDHEN and CDR2 as SYDVKM. The CDR3 DNA is TGTGCCAGCAGTTCAGGGTTCGTACTAGCGGGAGCGTTAGAGACCCAGTACTTC. Protein: CASSSGFVLAGALETQYF.

This clone has just one count. This chain's CDR3 is CASSLGTEGETQYF. The DNA for the CDR3 is TGCGCCAGCAGCTTGGGGACAGAAGGGGAGACCCAGTACTTC. The chain uses TRBV5-1 and TRBJ2-5, with D maybe TRBD1 (6 bases). CDR1 is SGHRS and CDR2 is YFSETQ in the germline V gene. Trimming stripped 0 bases from V and 5 bases from J, with 11 bases between. The CDR3 loop spans 14 amino acids.

The chain couples TRBV9 to TRBJ2-7; no clear D gene. The CDR3 totals 14 residues. Germline loops: CDR1 SGDLS, CDR2 YYNGEE. Trimming removed 4 bases at V and 0 bases at J, with 11 bases between. CDR3 protein: CASSLTGNSYEQYF. CDR3 DNA sequence: TGTGCCAGCAGCTTGACTGGAAACTCCTACGAGCAGTACTTC.